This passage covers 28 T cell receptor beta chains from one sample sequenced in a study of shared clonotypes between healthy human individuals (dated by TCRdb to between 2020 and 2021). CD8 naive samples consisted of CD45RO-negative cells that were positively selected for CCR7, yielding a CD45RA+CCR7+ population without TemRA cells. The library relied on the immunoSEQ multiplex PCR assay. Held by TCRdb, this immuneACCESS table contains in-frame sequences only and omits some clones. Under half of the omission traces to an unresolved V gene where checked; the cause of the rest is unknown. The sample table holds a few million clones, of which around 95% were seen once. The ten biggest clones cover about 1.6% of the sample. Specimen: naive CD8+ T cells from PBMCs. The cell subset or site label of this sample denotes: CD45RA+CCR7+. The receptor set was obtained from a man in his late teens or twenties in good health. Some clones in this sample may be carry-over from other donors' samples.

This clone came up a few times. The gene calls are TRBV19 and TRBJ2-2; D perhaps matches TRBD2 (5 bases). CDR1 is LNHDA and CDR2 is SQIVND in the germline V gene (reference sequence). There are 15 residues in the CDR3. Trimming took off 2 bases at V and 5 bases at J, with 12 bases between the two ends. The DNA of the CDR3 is TGTGCCAGTAGTATACTCGAGGGAAGTACCGGGGAGCTGTTTTTT. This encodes CASSILEGSTGELFF.

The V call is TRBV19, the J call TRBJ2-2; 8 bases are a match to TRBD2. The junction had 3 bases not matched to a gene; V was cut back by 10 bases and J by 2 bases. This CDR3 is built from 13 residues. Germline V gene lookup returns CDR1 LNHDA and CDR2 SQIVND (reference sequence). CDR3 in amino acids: CATGTSNTGELFF. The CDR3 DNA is TGTGCCACCGGGACTAGTAACACCGGGGAGCTGTTTTTT.

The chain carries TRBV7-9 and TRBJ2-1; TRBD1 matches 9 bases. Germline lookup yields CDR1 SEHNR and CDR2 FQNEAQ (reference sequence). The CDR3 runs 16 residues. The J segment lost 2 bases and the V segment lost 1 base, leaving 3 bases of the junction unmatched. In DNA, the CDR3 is TGTGCCAGCAGCTTAGTCGACAGGGGGACCTACAATGAGCAGTTCTTC. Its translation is CASSLVDRGTYNEQFF.

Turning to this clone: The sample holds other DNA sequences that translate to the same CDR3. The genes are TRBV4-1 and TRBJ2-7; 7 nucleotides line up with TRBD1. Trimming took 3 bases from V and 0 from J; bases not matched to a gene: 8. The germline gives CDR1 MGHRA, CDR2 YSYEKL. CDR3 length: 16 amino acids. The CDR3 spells CASSQGRDRGSYEQYF. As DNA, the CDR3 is TGCGCCAGCAGCCAGGGTAGGGACAGAGGCTCCTACGAGCAGTACTTC.

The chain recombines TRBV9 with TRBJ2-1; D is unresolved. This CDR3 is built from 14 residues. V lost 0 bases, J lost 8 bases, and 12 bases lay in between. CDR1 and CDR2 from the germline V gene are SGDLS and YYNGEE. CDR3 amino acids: CASSVGQNAYEQFF. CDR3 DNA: TGTGCCAGCAGCGTAGGGCAGAACGCCTATGAGCAGTTCTTC.

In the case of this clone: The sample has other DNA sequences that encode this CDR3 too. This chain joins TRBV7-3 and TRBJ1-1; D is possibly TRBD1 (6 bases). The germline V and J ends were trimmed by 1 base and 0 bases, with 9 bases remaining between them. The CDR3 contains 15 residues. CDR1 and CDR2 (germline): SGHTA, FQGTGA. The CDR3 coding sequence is TGTGCCAGCAGCTTAAGTGGGGGCCTGAACACTGAAGCTTTCTTT. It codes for CASSLSGGLNTEAFF.

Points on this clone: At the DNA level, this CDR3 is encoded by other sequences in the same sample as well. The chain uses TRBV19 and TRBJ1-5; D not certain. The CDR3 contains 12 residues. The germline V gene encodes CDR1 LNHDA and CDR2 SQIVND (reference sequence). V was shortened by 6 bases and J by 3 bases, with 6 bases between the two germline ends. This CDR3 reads CASRQDNQPQHF. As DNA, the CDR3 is TGTGCCAGTAGGCAGGACAATCAGCCCCAGCATTTT.

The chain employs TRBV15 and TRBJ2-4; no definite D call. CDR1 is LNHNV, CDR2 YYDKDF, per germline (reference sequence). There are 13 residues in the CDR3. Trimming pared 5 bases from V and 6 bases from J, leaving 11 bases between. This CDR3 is CATSGELINIQYF. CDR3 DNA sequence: TGTGCCACCAGCGGGGAACTTATAAACATTCAGTACTTC.

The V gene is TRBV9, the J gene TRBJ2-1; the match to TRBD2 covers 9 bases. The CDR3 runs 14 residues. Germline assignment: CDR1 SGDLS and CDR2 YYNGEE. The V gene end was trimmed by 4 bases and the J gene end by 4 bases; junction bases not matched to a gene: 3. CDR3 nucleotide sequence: TGTGCCAGCAGCCCGACTAGCGGTTACAATGAGCAGTTCTTC. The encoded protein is CASSPTSGYNEQFF. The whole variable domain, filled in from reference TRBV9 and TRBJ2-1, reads DSGVTQTPKHLITATGQRVTLRCSPRSGDLSVYWYQQSLDQGLQFLIQYYNGEERAKGNILERFSAQQFPDLHSELNLSSLELGDSALYFCASSPTSGYNEQFFGPGTRLTVL.

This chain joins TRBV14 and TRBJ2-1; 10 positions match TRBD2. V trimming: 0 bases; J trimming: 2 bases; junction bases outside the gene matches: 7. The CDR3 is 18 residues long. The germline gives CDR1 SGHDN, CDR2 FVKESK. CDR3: CASSQDRSGRAPYNEQFF. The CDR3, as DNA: TGTGCCAGCAGCCAAGATCGAAGCGGGAGGGCACCCTACAATGAGCAGTTCTTC.

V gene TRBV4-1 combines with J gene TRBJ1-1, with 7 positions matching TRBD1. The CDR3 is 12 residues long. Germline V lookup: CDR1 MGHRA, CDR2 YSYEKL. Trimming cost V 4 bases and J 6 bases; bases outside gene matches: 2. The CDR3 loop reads CASSPGTAEAFF. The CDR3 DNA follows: TGCGCCAGCAGCCCCGGGACAGCTGAAGCTTTCTTT.

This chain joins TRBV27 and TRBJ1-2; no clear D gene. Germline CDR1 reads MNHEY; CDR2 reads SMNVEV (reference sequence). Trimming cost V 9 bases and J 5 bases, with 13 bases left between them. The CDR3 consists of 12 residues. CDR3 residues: CARVLKRYGYTF. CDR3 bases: TGTGCCAGAGTTCTCAAGCGATATGGCTACACCTTC.

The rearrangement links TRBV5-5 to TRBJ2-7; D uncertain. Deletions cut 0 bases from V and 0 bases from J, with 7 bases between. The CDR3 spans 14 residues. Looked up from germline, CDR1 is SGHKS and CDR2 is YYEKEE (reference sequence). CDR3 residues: CASSLGPSSYEQYF. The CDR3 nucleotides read TGTGCCAGCAGCTTGGGCCCGAGCTCCTACGAGCAGTACTTC.

The DNA of the CDR3 is TGTGCCAGCAGCTCCGGGAGCGGCGAGCAGTACTTC. Translated, it gives CASSSGSGEQYF. This chain links TRBV11-2 with TRBJ2-7, with D possibly TRBD2 on 6 matching bases. CDR1 and CDR2 (germline): SGHAT, FQNNGV. The V end lost 4 bases, the J end lost 6 bases, and 10 bases lay between the germline ends. The CDR3 has 12 amino acids.

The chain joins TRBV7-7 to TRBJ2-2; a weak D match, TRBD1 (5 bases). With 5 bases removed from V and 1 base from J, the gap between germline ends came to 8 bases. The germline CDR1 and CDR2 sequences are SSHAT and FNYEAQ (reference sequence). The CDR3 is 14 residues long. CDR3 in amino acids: CASSIDRNTGELFF. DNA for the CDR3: TGTGCCAGCAGCATAGACAGGAACACCGGGGAGCTGTTTTTT.

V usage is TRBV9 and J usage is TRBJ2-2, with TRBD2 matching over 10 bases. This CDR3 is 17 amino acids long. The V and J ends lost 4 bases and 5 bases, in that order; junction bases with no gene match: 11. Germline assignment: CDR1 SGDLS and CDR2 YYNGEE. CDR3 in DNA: TGTGCCAGCAGCCCCTCCCCCCTAGCGGGAGTTACCGGGGAGCTGTTTTTT. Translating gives CASSPSPLAGVTGELFF. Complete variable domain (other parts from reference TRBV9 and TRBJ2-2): DSGVTQTPKHLITATGQRVTLRCSPRSGDLSVYWYQQSLDQGLQFLIQYYNGEERAKGNILERFSAQQFPDLHSELNLSSLELGDSALYFCASSPSPLAGVTGELFFGEGSRLTVL.

The CDR3 loop reads CASSQAKGTGYEKLFF. CDR3 DNA sequence: TGCGCCAGCAGCCAAGCAAAAGGGACAGGGTATGAAAAACTGTTTTTT. The chain uses TRBV4-1 and TRBJ1-4; 9 bases are shared with TRBD1. J gave up 6 bases and V 1 base, and 6 bases lay outside the gene matches. This CDR3 has 16 amino acids. From germline, CDR1 is MGHRA and CDR2 YSYEKL.

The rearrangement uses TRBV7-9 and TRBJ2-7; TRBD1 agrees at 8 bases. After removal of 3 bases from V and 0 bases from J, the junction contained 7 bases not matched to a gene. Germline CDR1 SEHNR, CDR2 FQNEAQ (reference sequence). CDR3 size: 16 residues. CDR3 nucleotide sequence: TGTGCCAGCAGCTTCGGGCAGGGGGCCAACTCCTACGAGCAGTACTTC. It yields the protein CASSFGQGANSYEQYF.

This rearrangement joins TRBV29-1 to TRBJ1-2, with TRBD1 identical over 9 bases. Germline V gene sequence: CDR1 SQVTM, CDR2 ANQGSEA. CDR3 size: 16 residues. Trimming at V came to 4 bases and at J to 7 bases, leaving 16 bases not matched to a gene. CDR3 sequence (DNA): TGCAGCGTTGTACCCGGGACAGGGCCACAGGGTCGTGGCTACACCTTC. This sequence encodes CSVVPGTGPQGRGYTF.

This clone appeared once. DNA for the CDR3: TGTGCCAGCAGTGAACCCCGGGACTACACCACAGATACGCAGTATTTT. This sequence encodes CASSEPRDYTTDTQYF. V and J are TRBV27 and TRBJ2-3; the match to TRBD2 covers 7 bases. Germline CDR1 MNHEY, CDR2 SMNVEV (reference sequence). This CDR3 is built from 16 residues. V dropped 5 bases and J dropped 2; count of bases not matched to a gene: 10.

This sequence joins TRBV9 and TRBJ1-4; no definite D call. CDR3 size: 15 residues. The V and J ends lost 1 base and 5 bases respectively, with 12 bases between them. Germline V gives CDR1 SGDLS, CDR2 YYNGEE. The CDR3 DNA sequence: TGTGCCAGCAGCGTACAGGCAGGACCCAATGAAAAACTGTTTTTT. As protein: CASSVQAGPNEKLFF.

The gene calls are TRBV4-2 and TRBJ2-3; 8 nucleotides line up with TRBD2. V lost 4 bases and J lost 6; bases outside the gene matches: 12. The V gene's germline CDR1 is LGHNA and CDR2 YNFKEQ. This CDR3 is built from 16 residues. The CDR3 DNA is TGTGCCAGCAGCCCCGCCGGGACTAGTGTTATGGATACGCAGTATTTT. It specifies CASSPAGTSVMDTQYF.

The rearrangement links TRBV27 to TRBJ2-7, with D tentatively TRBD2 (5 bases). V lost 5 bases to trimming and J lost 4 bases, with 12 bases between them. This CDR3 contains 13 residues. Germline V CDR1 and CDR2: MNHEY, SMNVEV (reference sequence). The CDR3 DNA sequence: TGTGCCAGCAGTACCCGAGGAGGTTACGAGCAGTACTTC. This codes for CASSTRGGYEQYF.

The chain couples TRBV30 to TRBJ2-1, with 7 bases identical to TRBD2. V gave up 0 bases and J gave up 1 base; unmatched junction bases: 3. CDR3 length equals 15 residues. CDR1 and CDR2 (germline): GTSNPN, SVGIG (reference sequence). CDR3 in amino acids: CAWSVGGLSYNEQFF. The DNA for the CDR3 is TGTGCCTGGAGTGTCGGGGGGTTGTCCTACAATGAGCAGTTCTTC.

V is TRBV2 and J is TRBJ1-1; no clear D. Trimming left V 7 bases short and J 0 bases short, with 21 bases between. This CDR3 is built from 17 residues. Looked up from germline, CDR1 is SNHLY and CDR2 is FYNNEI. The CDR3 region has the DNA TGTGCCAGCAACACTTGGGTAGGAGGACGGATGAACACTGAAGCTTTCTTT. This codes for CASNTWVGGRMNTEAFF.

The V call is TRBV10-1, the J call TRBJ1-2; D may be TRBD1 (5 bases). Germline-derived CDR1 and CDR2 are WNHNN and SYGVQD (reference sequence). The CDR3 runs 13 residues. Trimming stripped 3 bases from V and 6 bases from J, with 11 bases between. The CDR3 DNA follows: TGCGCCAGCAGTGAAGCCAGGGCGGATGGCTACACCTTC. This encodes CASSEARADGYTF.

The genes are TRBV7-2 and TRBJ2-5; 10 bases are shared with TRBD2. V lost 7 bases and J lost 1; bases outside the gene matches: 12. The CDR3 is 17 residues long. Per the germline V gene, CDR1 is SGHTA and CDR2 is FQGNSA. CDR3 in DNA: TGTGCCAGCACCCCGGGGTGGACTAGCGGTTTCCAAGAGACCCAGTACTTC. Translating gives CASTPGWTSGFQETQYF.

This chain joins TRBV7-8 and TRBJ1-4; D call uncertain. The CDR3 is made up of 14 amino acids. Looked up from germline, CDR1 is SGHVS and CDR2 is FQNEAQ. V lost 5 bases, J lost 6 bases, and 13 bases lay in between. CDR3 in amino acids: CASSPTRPDEKLFF. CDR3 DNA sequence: TGTGCCAGCAGCCCCACGCGGCCAGATGAAAAACTGTTTTTT.